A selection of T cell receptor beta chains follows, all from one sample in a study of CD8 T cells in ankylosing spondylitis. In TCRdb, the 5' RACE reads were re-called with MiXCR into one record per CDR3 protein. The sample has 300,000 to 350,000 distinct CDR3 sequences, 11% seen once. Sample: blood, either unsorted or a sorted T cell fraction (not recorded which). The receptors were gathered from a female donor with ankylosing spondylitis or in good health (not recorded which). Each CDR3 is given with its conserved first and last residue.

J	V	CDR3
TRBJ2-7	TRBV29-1	CSVEDGDNYEQYF
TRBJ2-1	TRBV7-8	CASSPTGLAGANEQFF
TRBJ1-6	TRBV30	CAWTPTGADSPLHF
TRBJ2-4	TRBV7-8	CASSPATASGNIQYF
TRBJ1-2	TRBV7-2	CASRPSPGQGAYGYTF
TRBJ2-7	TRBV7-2	CASSSRHSYEQYF
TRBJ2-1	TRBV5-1	CASSLVPLGSNEQFF
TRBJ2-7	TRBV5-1	CASSSSGTGTYEQYF
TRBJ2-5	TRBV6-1	CASRTGQARNQETQYF
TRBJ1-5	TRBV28	CASSLLGQDHSNQPQHF
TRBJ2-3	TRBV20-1	CSAVSLRDTQYF
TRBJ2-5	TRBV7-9	CASSLLVLGLRETQYF
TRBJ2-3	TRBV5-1	CASSMGLASTDTQYF
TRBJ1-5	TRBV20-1	CSARKPASSNQPQHF
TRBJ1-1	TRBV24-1	CATTGTGGTAFF
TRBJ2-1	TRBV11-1	CASSLARREISFYNEQFF
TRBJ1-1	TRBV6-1	CASSRDRADTEAFF
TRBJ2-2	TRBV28	CAGRQGGNTGELFF
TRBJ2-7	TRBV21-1	CASIPKRPRDIYEQYF
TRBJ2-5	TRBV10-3	CAISDGPQETQYF
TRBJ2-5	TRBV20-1	CSAEGPGETQYF
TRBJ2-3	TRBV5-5	CASSWRLAGPTDTQYF
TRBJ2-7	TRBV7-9	CASSLGSQGRIREQYF
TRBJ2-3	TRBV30	CAFLRQGAQYF
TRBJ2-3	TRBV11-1	CASRRLAGGGTDTQYF
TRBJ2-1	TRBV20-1	CSATGLAVDNEQFF